Each of the 25 T cell receptor beta chains below was sequenced from the same sample in a study of T cell changes during pregnancy in multiple sclerosis. Repertoires were generated with immunoSEQ multiplex PCR, while TCRdb's copy carries only in-frame clones and drops some. This table has over 45,000 clones, 80% to 90% appearing once. The specimen was CD4+ T cells from peripheral blood mononuclear cells, collected in the third trimester of pregnancy. Source of these receptors: a female donor with multiple sclerosis, enrolled in a pregnancy study.

The J gene is TRBJ2-2, the V gene TRBV7-2, with TRBD2 as a possible D gene (6 bases). Per germline, CDR1 SGHTA and CDR2 FQGNSA. V lost 3 bases, J lost 2 bases, and 19 bases lay in between. This CDR3 has 18 residues. Written as DNA, the CDR3 is TGTGCCAGCAGCTTGTTTGCCTTTGGTAGCGGAAACACCGGGGAGCTGTTTTTT. Translation: CASSLFAFGSGNTGELFF.

The V call is TRBV6-4, the J call TRBJ2-1, with a tentative D call TRBD2 (6 bases). V gave up 1 base and J gave up 9 bases, with 13 bases separating them. The germline V gene has CDR1 MRHNA and CDR2 SNTAGT. CDR3 size: 14 residues. CDR3 region: CASSDLTGGGEQFF. In DNA, the CDR3 is TGTGCCAGCAGTGACTTAACCGGGGGTGGTGAGCAGTTCTTC.

This chain uses TRBV5-4 with TRBJ2-2, with D perhaps TRBD1 (6 bases). Deletions cut 2 bases from V and 4 bases from J, with 12 bases between. Per germline, CDR1 SGHNT and CDR2 YYREEE (reference sequence). There are 15 residues in the CDR3. The DNA for the CDR3 is TGTGCCAGCAGCTTTAACAGGGAGAGCACCGGGGAGCTGTTTTTT. It is translated as CASSFNRESTGELFF.

The chain is built from TRBV6-1 and TRBJ2-7, with TRBD2 as a possible D gene (5 bases). Germline CDR1 MNHNS, CDR2 SASEGT. This CDR3 is 15 amino acids long. The V end lost 2 bases, the J end lost 7 bases, and 18 bases lay between the germline ends. The CDR3 DNA is TGTGCCAGCAGTGAAAGGAGGACCCCCTCGGGGGAGCAGTACTTC. The encoded protein is CASSERRTPSGEQYF.

This clone occurred once. V gene TRBV18 combines with J gene TRBJ1-4; TRBD1 agrees at 9 bases. CDR1 is KGHSH and CDR2 is LQKENI in the germline V gene. This CDR3 region has 15 residues. Losses at the gene ends were 3 bases for V and 8 bases for J; bases not matched to a gene: 7. The CDR3 loop reads CASSPGQGTGEKLFF. The CDR3 coding sequence is TGTGCCAGCTCACCCGGACAGGGGACGGGCGAAAAACTGTTTTTT. The full variable domain, in which reference TRBV18 and TRBJ1-4 provide the parts outside the CDR3, is NAGVMQNPRHLVRRRGQEARLRCSPMKGHSHVYWYRQLPEEGLKFMVYLQKENIIDESGMPKERFSAEFPKEGPSILRIQQVVRGDSAAYFCASSPGQGTGEKLFFGSGTQLSVL.

The J gene is TRBJ1-2, the V gene TRBV6-1, with 9 bases aligning to TRBD1. Germline loops: CDR1 MNHNS, CDR2 SASEGT. The CDR3 runs 13 residues. V was clipped by 5 bases and J by 6 bases; unmatched bases: 4. CDR3 sequence reads: CASSQGQGHGYTF. CDR3 nucleotides: TGTGCCAGCAGTCAGGGACAGGGACATGGCTACACCTTC.

The J gene is TRBJ2-7, the V gene TRBV7-9; the D gene is possibly TRBD2 (5 bases). CDR1 SEHNR and CDR2 FQNEAQ come from the germline V gene (reference sequence). Deletions cut 0 bases from V and 0 bases from J, with 15 bases between. This CDR3 is built from 17 residues. The CDR3 reads CASSLALIGVSSYEQYF. Written as DNA, the CDR3 is TGTGCCAGCAGCTTAGCCCTAATCGGGGTAAGCTCCTACGAGCAGTACTTC.

This chain joins TRBV5-1 and TRBJ2-3; TRBD1 might be the D (6 bases). Deletions cut 2 bases from V and 2 bases from J, with 12 bases between. The CDR3 is 15 residues long. Looked up from germline, CDR1 is SGHRS and CDR2 is YFSETQ. The CDR3 is CASSFRGTLTDTQYF. CDR3 bases: TGCGCCAGCAGCTTCAGGGGTACCCTCACAGATACGCAGTATTTT.

The V gene is TRBV7-7, the J gene TRBJ2-5; 8 bases align to TRBD1. The CDR3 spans 15 residues. V dropped 7 bases and J dropped 5; count of bases not matched to a gene: 12. The germline V gene encodes CDR1 SSHAT and CDR2 FNYEAQ (reference sequence). CDR3 in amino acids: CASTAGQGRVETQYF. Written as DNA, the CDR3 is TGTGCCAGCACCGCCGGACAGGGACGGGTCGAGACCCAGTACTTC.

The CDR3 is CASSSGRAPVNGYTF. In DNA, the CDR3 is TGTGCCAGCAGCTCTGGGAGGGCTCCGGTTAACGGCTACACCTTC. The chain links TRBV7-9 to TRBJ1-2, with D unclear. This CDR3 has 15 residues. V lost 4 bases to trimming and J lost 8 bases, with 20 bases between them. The germline CDR1 and CDR2 sequences are SEHNR and FQNEAQ (reference sequence).

V gene TRBV11-2 combines with J gene TRBJ1-1, with 12 bases matching TRBD1. The CDR3 has 18 amino acids. The germline V gene encodes CDR1 SGHAT and CDR2 FQNNGV. Losses at the gene ends were 1 base for V and 1 base for J; bases not matched to a gene: 7. This CDR3 is CASSLVLGQGAKNTEAFF. The DNA of the CDR3 is TGTGCCAGCAGCTTAGTCTTGGGACAGGGGGCTAAGAACACTGAAGCTTTCTTT.

This clone was seen more than once but under ten times. The rearrangement links TRBV7-3 to TRBJ1-1; unclear D gene. Per germline, CDR1 SGHTA and CDR2 FQGTGA. The V end lost 5 bases, the J end lost 8 bases, and 15 bases lay between the germline ends. The CDR3 totals 13 residues. As DNA, the CDR3 is TGTGCCAGCAGCCAAAGTGGACTCTCCGAAGCTTTCTTT. As protein: CASSQSGLSEAFF.

J is TRBJ1-6 and V is TRBV5-1; no firm D call. CDR1 and CDR2 from the germline V gene are SGHRS and YFSETQ. This CDR3 contains 16 residues. With 0 bases removed from V and 5 bases from J, the gap between germline ends came to 12 bases. The CDR3, as DNA: TGCGCCAGCAGCTTGGAGGCCATACAGAATAATTCACCCCTCCACTTT. Its translation: CASSLEAIQNNSPLHF.

The chain links TRBV30 to TRBJ2-3; D remains unclear. Trimming stripped 3 bases from V and 0 bases from J, with 4 bases between. CDR1 GTSNPN and CDR2 SVGIG come from the germline V gene (reference sequence). The CDR3 has 12 amino acids. CDR3 nucleotide sequence: TGTGCCTGGAGCACTAGCACAGATACGCAGTATTTT. Translation: CAWSTSTDTQYF.

This chain joins TRBV5-1 and TRBJ1-1; no reliable D call. Trimming took off 3 bases at V and 5 bases at J, with 14 bases between the two ends. Germline-derived CDR1 and CDR2 are SGHRS and YFSETQ. The CDR3 covers 14 residues. CDR3 loop: CASSSDGDGTEAFF. The DNA for the CDR3 is TGCGCCAGCAGCTCGGACGGGGATGGTACTGAAGCTTTCTTT. Drawing the rest from reference TRBV5-1 and TRBJ1-1, the complete variable domain is KAGVTQTPRYLIKTRGQQVTLSCSPISGHRSVSWYQQTPGQGLQFLFEYFSETQRNKGNFPGRFSGRQFSNSRSEMNVSTLELGDSALYLCASSSDGDGTEAFFGQGTRLTVV.

This chain connects TRBV4-1 to TRBJ2-7, with TRBD2 identical over 9 bases. The CDR3 is 17 residues long. With V trimmed by 3 bases and J by 1 base, 10 bases remained unmatched. Germline V gene sequence: CDR1 MGHRA, CDR2 YSYEKL. As DNA, the CDR3 is TGCGCCAGCAGCCATGATATTTCTAGCGGGGTATCCTACGAGCAGTACTTC. It codes for CASSHDISSGVSYEQYF.

The chain is built from TRBV5-8 and TRBJ2-3; TRBD2 matches at 8 bases. J was trimmed by 4 bases and V by 4 bases; bases with no gene match: 8. The CDR3 spans 15 residues. The germline V gene encodes CDR1 SGHTS and CDR2 YDEGEE. This CDR3 is CASSRTSSGPDTQYF. The CDR3 DNA reads TGTGCCAGCAGCCGGACTAGCTCGGGCCCAGATACGCAGTATTTT. Full variable domain (missing parts from reference TRBV5-8 and TRBJ2-3): EAGVTQSPTHLIKTRGQQATLRCSPISGHTSVYWYQQALGLGLQFLLWYDEGEERNRGNFPPRFSGRQFPNYSSELNVNALELEDSALYLCASSRTSSGPDTQYFGPGTRLTVL.

This chain links TRBV4-2 with TRBJ1-4; D perhaps matches TRBD1 (6 bases). The CDR3 spans 13 residues. Germline CDR1 is LGHNA and CDR2 is YNFKEQ. V was pared by 7 bases and J by 8 bases, with 14 bases between. This chain's CDR3 is CASNLGATEKLFF. DNA for the CDR3: TGTGCCAGCAATTTGGGGGCGACCGAAAAACTGTTTTTT.

This clone was detected only a few times. The CDR3 region has the DNA TGTGCCAGCAGTGGGACAGGGATCGGCAATCAGCCCCAGCATTTT. Translated: CASSGTGIGNQPQHF. The chain joins TRBV6-1 to TRBJ1-5, with 8 bases identical to TRBD1. This CDR3 comprises 15 residues. V shed 4 bases and J 2 bases; nucleotides not matched to a gene: 4. Germline V gives CDR1 MNHNS, CDR2 SASEGT.

This sequence joins TRBV11-3 and TRBJ2-5; possibly TRBD2 for D (5 bases). The CDR3 is made up of 16 amino acids. The V gene's germline CDR1 is SGHNT and CDR2 YENEEA. The V end was cut by 0 bases, the J end by 4 bases, with 15 bases between. Written as DNA, the CDR3 is TGTGCCAGCAGCTTAGATAGTTCCGCGGGTCCAGAGACCCAGTACTTC. Encoded protein: CASSLDSSAGPETQYF.

This clone appeared a few times. This chain joins TRBV5-1 and TRBJ2-5; 7 nucleotides agree with TRBD2. CDR3 length: 14 residues. The germline V gene encodes CDR1 SGHRS and CDR2 YFSETQ. V dropped 5 bases and J dropped 2; count of bases not matched to a gene: 6. The DNA of the CDR3 is TGCGCCAGCAGGGTGGGGACTACACAAGAGACCCAGTACTTC. This gives the protein CASRVGTTQETQYF.

The V and J genes are TRBV12-5 and TRBJ2-1, with 9 bases matching TRBD2. Trimming cost V 1 base and J 8 bases; bases outside gene matches: 12. This CDR3 contains 17 residues. Germline assignment: CDR1 LGHNT and CDR2 FRNRAP. The CDR3 nucleotides read TGTGCTAGTGGTTTGGCATCGACTAGCGGCTCCCTACATGAGCAGTTCTTC. It encodes CASGLASTSGSLHEQFF.

This clone was seen once. The chain is built from TRBV7-9 and TRBJ2-5, with 7 bases that match TRBD1. The CDR3 is 15 amino acids. The V segment lost 4 bases and the J segment 5 bases; nucleotides outside the gene matches: 10. Looked up from germline, CDR1 is SEHNR and CDR2 is FQNEAQ (reference sequence). The CDR3 region is CASSSGQARVETQYF. CDR3 bases: TGTGCCAGCAGCTCTGGACAGGCGCGGGTGGAGACCCAGTACTTC.

The chain carries TRBV14 and TRBJ2-7; maybe TRBD2 (6 bases). Per germline, CDR1 SGHDN and CDR2 FVKESK. The germline V and J ends were trimmed by 1 base and 3 bases, with 13 bases remaining between them. CDR3 size: 15 residues. For the CDR3, the DNA is TGTGCCAGCAGCCAAGTTGGGGGGTCTTACTACGAGCAGTACTTC. Its protein product is CASSQVGGSYYEQYF.

The CDR3 sequence is CASSEGPGGNTEAFF. CDR3 coding DNA: TGTGCCAGCAGTGAAGGGCCAGGGGGGAACACTGAAGCTTTCTTT. The chain carries TRBV6-1 and TRBJ1-1; 7 bases align to TRBD1. The CDR3 has 15 amino acids. Germline CDR1 MNHNS, CDR2 SASEGT. J was trimmed by 1 base and V by 1 base; bases with no gene match: 3.